What follows are 17 T cell receptor beta chains derived from one specimen sequenced in a study of cytotoxic CD8 clonotypes in ibrutinib-treated CLL. Sequenced by immunoSEQ multiplex PCR; TCRdb stores in-frame clones only, minus some. This sample has around 250,000 clones, with 70% found just once. Source: PBMCs, taken after 24 months of ibrutinib treatment. Every receptor here comes from a human donor with chronic lymphocytic leukemia.

The chain combines TRBV11-1 with TRBJ2-1; TRBD2 matches at 7 bases. This CDR3 is built from 14 residues. The germline gives CDR1 SGHAT, CDR2 FQDESV (reference sequence). V was clipped by 5 bases and J by 10 bases; unmatched bases: 11. CDR3 in amino acids: CASSGLGSQGEQFF. CDR3 DNA: TGTGCCAGCAGCGGACTAGGCAGCCAAGGGGAGCAGTTCTTC.

This sequence joins TRBV11-1 and TRBJ2-5, with D possibly matching TRBD1 (5 bases). The germline CDR1 and CDR2 sequences are SGHAT and FQDESV (reference sequence). V lost 1 base to trimming and J lost 7 bases, with 22 bases between them. This CDR3 comprises 17 residues. The CDR3 is CASSLDSWGSGRGTQYF. As DNA, the CDR3 is TGTGCCAGCAGCTTAGACTCTTGGGGCTCAGGCCGTGGGACCCAGTACTTC. The full variable domain, with the rest looked up from reference TRBV11-1 and TRBJ2-5, is EAEVAQSPRYKITEKSQAVAFWCDPISGHATLYWYRQILGQGPELLVQFQDESVVDDSQLPKDRFSAERLKGVDSTLKIQPAELGDSAMYLCASSLDSWGSGRGTQYFGPGTRLLVL.

In this sample, this clone turned up a few times. The chain employs TRBV27 and TRBJ2-7; 9 bases fit TRBD2. This CDR3 region has 15 residues. Germline trimming cut 5 bases from V and 4 bases from J; bases unmatched to any gene: 9. Germline V gene lookup returns CDR1 MNHEY and CDR2 SMNVEV (reference sequence). CDR3 amino acids: CASSGLSGSWYEQYF. The DNA of the CDR3 is TGTGCCAGCAGTGGACTTAGCGGGAGCTGGTACGAGCAGTACTTC.

In DNA, the CDR3 is TGTGCCACCCTGGGGGTTCCAAGGAATCAGCCCCAGCATTTT. This sequence encodes CATLGVPRNQPQHF. The genes are TRBV5-8 and TRBJ1-5; possibly TRBD1 for D (5 bases). The CDR3 runs 14 residues. In germline, CDR1 is SGHTS, CDR2 YDEGEE. Trimming stripped 9 bases from V and 4 bases from J, with 17 bases between. The full variable domain, in which reference TRBV5-8 and TRBJ1-5 provide the parts outside the CDR3, is EAGVTQSPTHLIKTRGQQATLRCSPISGHTSVYWYQQALGLGLQFLLWYDEGEERNRGNFPPRFSGRQFPNYSSELNVNALELEDSALYLCATLGVPRNQPQHFGDGTRLSIL.

This chain links TRBV11-2 with TRBJ1-5, with 7 bases identical to TRBD1. The CDR3 extends over 14 amino acids. V shed 4 bases and J 9 bases; nucleotides not matched to a gene: 9. Germline CDR1 reads SGHAT; CDR2 reads FQNNGV. Written as DNA, the CDR3 is TGTGCCAGCAGCTCTAGACAGGGCCTCGGGCCCCAGCATTTT. It codes for CASSSRQGLGPQHF.

J is TRBJ2-1 and V is TRBV19; D not certain. This CDR3 comprises 12 residues. Germline CDR1 LNHDA, CDR2 SQIVND (reference sequence). The ends were cut back, 2 bases at V and 6 bases at J, with 5 bases in the middle. The CDR3 is CASSIWSNEQFF. In DNA form, the CDR3 reads TGTGCCAGTAGTATATGGAGCAATGAGCAGTTCTTC.

This chain joins TRBV9 and TRBJ2-3; a weak D match, TRBD1 (6 bases). CDR1 and CDR2 (germline): SGDLS, YYNGEE. The CDR3 is 15 amino acids. V gave up 4 bases and J gave up 1 base, with 13 bases separating them. The CDR3 spells CASSFRDTGTDTQYF. Here the CDR3 DNA reads TGTGCCAGCAGCTTCCGGGACACGGGCACAGATACGCAGTATTTT. Full variable domain (rest looked up from reference TRBV9 and TRBJ2-3): DSGVTQTPKHLITATGQRVTLRCSPRSGDLSVYWYQQSLDQGLQFLIQYYNGEERAKGNILERFSAQQFPDLHSELNLSSLELGDSALYFCASSFRDTGTDTQYFGPGTRLTVL.

V usage is TRBV27 and J usage is TRBJ2-1; TRBD2 matches 13 bases. The CDR3 is 17 amino acids. V shed 3 bases, J shed 4 bases, and the junction held 6 bases outside the gene matches. Looked up from germline, CDR1 is MNHEY and CDR2 is SMNVEV (reference sequence). CDR3 DNA: TGTGCCAGCAGTTTCCAACTAGCGGGAGGGCAATACAATGAGCAGTTCTTC. Protein product: CASSFQLAGGQYNEQFF.

This clone was detected once. The chain employs TRBV27 and TRBJ2-5, with D hard to call. The CDR3 is 16 residues long. Germline values: CDR1 MNHEY, CDR2 SMNVEV (reference sequence). V was shortened by 2 bases and J by 3 bases, with 16 bases between the two germline ends. CDR3 amino acids: CASSLHPLGGEETQYF. CDR3 in DNA: TGTGCCAGCAGTTTACACCCTTTAGGCGGAGAAGAGACCCAGTACTTC.

The rearrangement joins TRBV11-2 to TRBJ2-3; 7 nucleotides align to TRBD1. J was trimmed by 6 bases and V by 8 bases; bases with no gene match: 8. This CDR3 region has 13 residues. CDR1 is SGHAT and CDR2 is FQNNGV in the germline V gene. In DNA form, the CDR3 reads TGTGCCAGCGAGACAGGGCCTTGGGATACGCAGTATTTT. It is translated as CASETGPWDTQYF. Filled out from reference TRBV11-2 and TRBJ2-3, the complete variable domain reads EAGVAQSPRYKIIEKRQSVAFWCNPISGHATLYWYQQILGQGPKLLIQFQNNGVVDDSQLPKDRFSAERLKGVDSTLKIQPAKLEDSAVYLCASETGPWDTQYFGPGTRLTVL.

The V gene is TRBV14, the J gene TRBJ2-7, with TRBD1 as a possible D gene (6 bases). Trimming cost V 0 bases and J 6 bases, with 9 bases left between them. This CDR3 has 13 residues. Looked up from germline, CDR1 is SGHDN and CDR2 is FVKESK. CDR3 region: CASSQEQDSEQYF. CDR3 sequence (DNA): TGTGCCAGCAGCCAAGAGCAGGACAGCGAGCAGTACTTC.

The genes are TRBV27 and TRBJ1-2, with D uncertain. Trimming cost V 3 bases and J 7 bases, with 15 bases left between them. The CDR3 is made up of 14 amino acids. Germline-derived CDR1 and CDR2 are MNHEY and SMNVEV (reference sequence). CDR3 in amino acids: CASSFRSGHGGYTF. Here the CDR3 DNA reads TGTGCCAGCAGTTTTCGATCAGGCCATGGTGGCTACACCTTC.

The chain recombines TRBV10-3 with TRBJ1-1; a possible D gene is TRBD1 (5 bases). The CDR3 runs to 12 residues. V was trimmed by 6 bases and J by 3 bases, leaving 8 bases between them. Germline lookup yields CDR1 ENHRY and CDR2 SYGVKD. CDR3 sequence: CAIRGLDTEAFF. CDR3 sequence (DNA): TGTGCCATCAGGGGACTGGACACTGAAGCTTTCTTT.

This clone was seen only once. The chain joins TRBV21-1 to TRBJ2-7; TRBD2 is the table's D call, not checked against the DNA. TRBV21-1 is a documented pseudogene. This CDR3 is 15 amino acids long. The CDR3 here is CASSNLAGGPHEQYF. The CDR3 bases are TGTGCCAGCAGCAACCTAGCGGGAGGCCCCCACGAGCAGTACTTC.

V is TRBV10-3 and J is TRBJ2-5, with a weak D call TRBD2 (5 bases). Deletions cut 6 bases from V and 3 bases from J, with 14 bases between. The CDR3 is made up of 14 amino acids. Germline CDR1 is ENHRY and CDR2 is SYGVKD. The CDR3 loop is CAIRDSSDKETQYF. The CDR3 DNA is TGTGCCATCAGGGACTCGTCCGATAAAGAGACCCAGTACTTC.

The CDR3 DNA follows: TGCGCCAGCAGCCAAAAGGCGGGGGTCGCCACAGATACGCAGTATTTT. This translates into CASSQKAGVATDTQYF. V and J are TRBV4-3 and TRBJ2-3; TRBD2 matches 7 bases. There are 16 residues in the CDR3. Germline trimming cut 2 bases from V and 2 bases from J; bases unmatched to any gene: 7. CDR1 is LGHNA, CDR2 YSLEER, per germline.

A few counts support this clone. The V gene is TRBV6-6, the J gene TRBJ2-3; D is undetermined. The CDR3 length is 14 residues. V lost 6 bases and J 2 bases, leaving 12 bases between the germline ends. Germline CDR1 MNHNY, CDR2 SVGAGI (reference sequence). Here the CDR3 reads CASSQALPTDTQYF. The CDR3 DNA follows: TGTGCCAGCAGCCAGGCGCTCCCCACAGATACGCAGTATTTT.